Following are 10 T cell receptor beta chains from one sample sequenced in a study of blood T cell repertoires in COVID-19. TCRdb's table, derived via immunoSEQ multiplex PCR, lists solely in-frame clones and lacks some. Counted here are a few hundred thousand clones, about 85% occurring once; the ten biggest clones make up around 0.89%. Sequenced sample: peripheral blood. All receptors derive from a man aged 40-49 years with acute or convalescent COVID-19.

The DNA for the CDR3 is TGCAGTGCTAGAGGGGAGGATACGCAGTATTTT. Translating gives CSARGEDTQYF. The chain combines TRBV20-1 with TRBJ2-3; TRBD2 might be the D (5 bases). The CDR3 is 11 amino acids. Germline CDR1 reads DFQATT; CDR2 reads SNEGSKA (reference sequence). Deletions cut 1 base from V and 6 bases from J, with 5 bases between.

The V and J genes are TRBV5-1 and TRBJ1-2; D is unclear. Per the germline V gene, CDR1 is SGHRS and CDR2 is YFSETQ. Trimming stripped 0 bases from V and 5 bases from J, with 11 bases between. There are 14 residues in the CDR3. CDR3 residues: CASSLATNLYGYTF. The DNA of the CDR3 is TGCGCCAGCAGCTTGGCTACTAACTTATATGGCTACACCTTC. Full variable domain (outside the CDR3, taken from reference TRBV5-1 and TRBJ1-2): KAGVTQTPRYLIKTRGQQVTLSCSPISGHRSVSWYQQTPGQGLQFLFEYFSETQRNKGNFPGRFSGRQFSNSRSEMNVSTLELGDSALYLCASSLATNLYGYTFGSGTRLTVV.

This rearrangement joins TRBV5-6 to TRBJ1-5; D unresolved. CDR3 size: 14 residues. In germline, CDR1 is SGHDT, CDR2 YYEEEE. V lost 1 base and J lost 2, with 7 bases in between. CDR3 amino acids: CASSLFSGNQPQHF. The DNA for the CDR3 is TGTGCCAGCAGCTTGTTTTCGGGCAATCAGCCCCAGCATTTT.

The V call is TRBV5-1, the J call TRBJ2-5; the match to TRBD1 covers 8 bases. CDR3 size: 15 residues. The V gene's germline CDR1 is SGHRS and CDR2 YFSETQ. V lost 4 bases and J lost 1; bases outside the gene matches: 6. CDR3 amino acids: CASSLRTGIQETQYF. The CDR3, as DNA: TGCGCCAGCAGCCTACGGACAGGGATCCAAGAGACCCAGTACTTC.

The rearrangement uses TRBV10-3 and TRBJ1-2; 8 positions match TRBD1. Germline loops: CDR1 ENHRY, CDR2 SYGVKD. V lost 0 bases to trimming and J lost 7 bases; unmatched junction nucleotides: 7. This CDR3 is 15 amino acids long. DNA of the CDR3: TGTGCCATCAGTGAGTCGGTGACAGGGGCCTTTGGCTACACCTTC. Residues: CAISESVTGAFGYTF.

The chain recombines TRBV19 with TRBJ1-6; TRBD1 might be the D (5 bases). The V and J ends lost 9 bases and 10 bases respectively, with 16 bases between them. The CDR3 is made up of 13 amino acids. The germline CDR1 and CDR2 sequences are LNHDA and SQIVND (reference sequence). In DNA, the CDR3 is TGTGCCAGCTCACAGGTGAGAGAATCACCCCTCCACTTT. It yields the protein CASSQVRESPLHF.

The CDR3: CASKFEGADNSPLHF. The CDR3 nucleotides are TGTGCCAGCAAGTTTGAGGGGGCCGATAATTCACCCCTCCACTTT. This chain joins TRBV2 and TRBJ1-6; TRBD1 aligns across 7 bases. Trimming took 7 bases from V and 5 from J; bases not matched to a gene: 8. The CDR3 totals 15 residues. From germline, CDR1 is SNHLY and CDR2 FYNNEI.

The sample holds a few counts of this clone. The chain employs TRBV10-3 and TRBJ2-7; D ambiguous. V lost 0 bases and J 6 bases, leaving 3 bases between the germline ends. This CDR3 region has 11 residues. Germline V gene lookup returns CDR1 ENHRY and CDR2 SYGVKD. This CDR3 is CAISESAEQYF. The DNA for the CDR3 is TGTGCCATCAGTGAGTCGGCCGAGCAGTACTTC.

A single count supports this clone. This chain connects TRBV24-1 to TRBJ1-2; TRBD1 might be the D (5 bases). Germline CDR1 is KGHDR and CDR2 is SFDVKD. The V gene lost 3 bases and the J gene lost 5 bases, with 15 bases spanning the gap. This CDR3 has 15 residues. The chain's CDR3 is CATSDDKGPLYGYTF. CDR3 sequence (DNA): TGTGCCACCAGTGATGATAAGGGGCCTTTGTATGGCTACACCTTC.

The V and J genes are TRBV5-1 and TRBJ2-2; D unclear. The V gene's germline CDR1 is SGHRS and CDR2 YFSETQ. The CDR3 covers 13 residues. The germline V and J ends were trimmed by 6 bases and 1 base, with 7 bases remaining between them. The CDR3 bases are TGCGCCAGCAATCCCAGGAACACCGGGGAGCTGTTTTTT. Translating it yields CASNPRNTGELFF.